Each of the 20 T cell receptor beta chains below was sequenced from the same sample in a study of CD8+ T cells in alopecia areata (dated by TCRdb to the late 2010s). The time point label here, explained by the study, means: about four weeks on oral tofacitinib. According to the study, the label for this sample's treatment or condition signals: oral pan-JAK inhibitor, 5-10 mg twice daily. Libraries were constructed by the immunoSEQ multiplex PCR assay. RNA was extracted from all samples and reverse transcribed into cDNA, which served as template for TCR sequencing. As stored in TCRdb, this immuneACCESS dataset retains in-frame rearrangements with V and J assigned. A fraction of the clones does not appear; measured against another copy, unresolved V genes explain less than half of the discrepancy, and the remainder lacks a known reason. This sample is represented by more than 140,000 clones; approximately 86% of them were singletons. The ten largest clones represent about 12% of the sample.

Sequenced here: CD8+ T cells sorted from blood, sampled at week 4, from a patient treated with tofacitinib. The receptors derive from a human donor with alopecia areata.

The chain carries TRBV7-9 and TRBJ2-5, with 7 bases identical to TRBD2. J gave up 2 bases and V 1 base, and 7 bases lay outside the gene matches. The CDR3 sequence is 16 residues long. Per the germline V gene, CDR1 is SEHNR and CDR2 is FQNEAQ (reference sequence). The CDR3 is CASSLERGREQETQYF. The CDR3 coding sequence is TGTGCCAGCAGCTTAGAGCGGGGCAGAGAACAAGAGACCCAGTACTTC.

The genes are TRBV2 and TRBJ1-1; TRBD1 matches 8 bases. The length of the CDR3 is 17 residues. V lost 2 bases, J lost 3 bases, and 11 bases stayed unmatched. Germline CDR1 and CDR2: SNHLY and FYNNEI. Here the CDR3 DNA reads TGTGCCAGCAGTGAAACCACTCTCGACAGGGGAGACACTGAAGCTTTCTTT. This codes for CASSETTLDRGDTEAFF. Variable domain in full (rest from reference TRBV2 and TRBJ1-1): EPEVTQTPSHQVTQMGQEVILRCVPISNHLYFYWYRQILGQKVEFLVSFYNNEISEKSEIFDDQFSVERPDGSNFTLKIRSTKLEDSAMYFCASSETTLDRGDTEAFFGQGTRLTVV.

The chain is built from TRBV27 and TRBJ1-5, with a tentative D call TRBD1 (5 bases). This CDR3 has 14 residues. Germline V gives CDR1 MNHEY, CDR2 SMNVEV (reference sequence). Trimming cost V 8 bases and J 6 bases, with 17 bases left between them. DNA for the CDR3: TGTGCCAGCGCCCAATCCTATGGGGGTCAGCCCCAGCATTTT. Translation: CASAQSYGGQPQHF.

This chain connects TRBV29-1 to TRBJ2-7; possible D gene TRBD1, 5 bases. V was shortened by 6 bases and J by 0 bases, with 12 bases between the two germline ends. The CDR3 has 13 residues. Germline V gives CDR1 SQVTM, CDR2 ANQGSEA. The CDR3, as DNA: TGCAGCGTACCATCAGGGATCTCCTACGAGCAGTACTTC. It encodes CSVPSGISYEQYF.

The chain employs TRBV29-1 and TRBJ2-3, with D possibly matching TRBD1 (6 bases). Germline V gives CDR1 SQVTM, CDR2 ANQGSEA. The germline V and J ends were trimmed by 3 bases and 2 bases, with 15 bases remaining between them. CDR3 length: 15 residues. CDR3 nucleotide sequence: TGCAGCGTTGACGGCGAAAGGGGGATCACAGATACGCAGTATTTT. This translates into CSVDGERGITDTQYF.

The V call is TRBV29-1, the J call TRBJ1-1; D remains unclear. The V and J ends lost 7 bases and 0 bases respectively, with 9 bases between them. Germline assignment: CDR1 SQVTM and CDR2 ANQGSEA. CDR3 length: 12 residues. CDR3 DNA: TGCAGCGCGGGTCGGATGAACACTGAAGCTTTCTTT. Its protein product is CSAGRMNTEAFF.

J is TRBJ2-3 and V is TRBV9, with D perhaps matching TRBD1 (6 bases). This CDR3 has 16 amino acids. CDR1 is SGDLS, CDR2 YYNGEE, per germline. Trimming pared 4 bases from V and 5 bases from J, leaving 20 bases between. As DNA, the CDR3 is TGTGCCAGCAGCCCCCTCAGGGGTCCTAGGGTAGATACGCAGTATTTT. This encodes CASSPLRGPRVDTQYF.

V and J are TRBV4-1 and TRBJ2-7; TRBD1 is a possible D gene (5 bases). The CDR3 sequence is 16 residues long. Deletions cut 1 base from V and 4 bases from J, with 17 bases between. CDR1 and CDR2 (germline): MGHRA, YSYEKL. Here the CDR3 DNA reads TGCGCCAGCAGCCAAGGATTCGGGCAGGGAAGGTACGAGCAGTACTTC. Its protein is CASSQGFGQGRYEQYF.

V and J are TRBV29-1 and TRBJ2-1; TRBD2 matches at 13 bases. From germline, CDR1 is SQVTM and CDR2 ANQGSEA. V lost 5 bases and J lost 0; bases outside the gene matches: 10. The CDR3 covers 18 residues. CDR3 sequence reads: CSVHTTSGGTRSYNEQFF. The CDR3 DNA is TGCAGCGTTCATACGACTAGCGGGGGGACCCGCTCCTACAATGAGCAGTTCTTC.

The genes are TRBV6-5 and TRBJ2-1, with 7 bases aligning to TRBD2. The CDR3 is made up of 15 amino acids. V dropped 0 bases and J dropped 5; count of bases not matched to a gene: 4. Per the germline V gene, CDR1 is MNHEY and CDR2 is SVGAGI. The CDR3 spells CASSYSGTTHNEQFF. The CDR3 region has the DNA TGTGCCAGCAGTTACTCAGGGACTACCCACAATGAGCAGTTCTTC.

CDR3 in amino acids: CASSRGLAKQETQYF. Here the CDR3 DNA reads TGCGCCAGCAGCCGGGGACTAGCGAAACAAGAGACCCAGTACTTC. This chain connects TRBV4-1 to TRBJ2-5, with 10 bases identical to TRBD2. V was pared by 4 bases and J by 2 bases, with 4 bases of the junction left unmatched. Germline V lookup: CDR1 MGHRA, CDR2 YSYEKL. The CDR3 is made up of 15 amino acids.

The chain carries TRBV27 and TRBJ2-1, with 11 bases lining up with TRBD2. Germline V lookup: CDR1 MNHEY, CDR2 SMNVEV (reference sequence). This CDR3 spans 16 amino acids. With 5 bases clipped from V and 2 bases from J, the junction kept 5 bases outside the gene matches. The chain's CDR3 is CASSPELAGAYNEQFF. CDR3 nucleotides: TGTGCCAGCAGTCCAGAACTAGCGGGAGCCTACAATGAGCAGTTCTTC.

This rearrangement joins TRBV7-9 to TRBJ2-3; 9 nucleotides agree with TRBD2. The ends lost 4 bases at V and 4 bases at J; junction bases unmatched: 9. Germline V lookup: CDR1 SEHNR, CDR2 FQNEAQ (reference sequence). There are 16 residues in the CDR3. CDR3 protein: CASSSDTGLASDTQYF. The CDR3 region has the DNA TGTGCCAGCAGCTCCGACACGGGACTAGCTTCAGATACGCAGTATTTT.

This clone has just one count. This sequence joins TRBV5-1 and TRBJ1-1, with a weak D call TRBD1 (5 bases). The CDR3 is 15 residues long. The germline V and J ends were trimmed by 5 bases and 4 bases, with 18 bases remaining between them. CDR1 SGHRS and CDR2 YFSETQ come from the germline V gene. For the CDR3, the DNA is TGCGCCAGCAGTTTAGGAACAGGAGGGAGCACTGAAGCTTTCTTT. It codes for CASSLGTGGSTEAFF.

CDR3 residues: CASSQADSYNEQFF. As DNA, the CDR3 is TGCGCCAGCAGCCAAGCGGACTCCTACAATGAGCAGTTCTTC. This chain connects TRBV4-1 to TRBJ2-1, with D hard to call. The CDR3 extends over 14 amino acids. V lost 1 base and J lost 0, with 4 bases in between. Germline lookup yields CDR1 MGHRA and CDR2 YSYEKL.

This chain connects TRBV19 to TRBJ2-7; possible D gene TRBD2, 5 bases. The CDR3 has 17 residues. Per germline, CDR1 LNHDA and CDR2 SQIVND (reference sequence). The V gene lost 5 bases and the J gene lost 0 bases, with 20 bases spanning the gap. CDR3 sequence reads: CASSSLLDFSSSYEQYF. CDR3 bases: TGTGCCAGTAGTTCTCTCCTGGACTTCTCAAGCTCCTACGAGCAGTACTTC.

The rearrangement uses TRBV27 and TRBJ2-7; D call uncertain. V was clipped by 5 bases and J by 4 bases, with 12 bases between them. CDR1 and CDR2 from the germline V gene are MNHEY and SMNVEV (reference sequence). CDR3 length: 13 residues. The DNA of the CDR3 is TGTGCCAGCAGTGCGCAGAGACCGTACGAGCAGTACTTC. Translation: CASSAQRPYEQYF.

The CDR3 DNA reads as TGTGCCAGCAGTTATCCCGGACAGGCCGGCTACACCTTC. Protein product: CASSYPGQAGYTF. The chain links TRBV6-1 to TRBJ1-2, with 7 bases identical to TRBD1. Germline values: CDR1 MNHNS, CDR2 SASEGT. V lost 5 bases, J lost 8 bases, and 8 bases stayed unmatched. This CDR3 comprises 13 residues.

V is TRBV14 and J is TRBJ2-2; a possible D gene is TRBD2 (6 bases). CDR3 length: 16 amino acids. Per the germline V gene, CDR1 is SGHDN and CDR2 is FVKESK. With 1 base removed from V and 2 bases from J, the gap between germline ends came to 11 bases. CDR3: CASSQGAGTNTGELFF. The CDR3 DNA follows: TGTGCCAGCAGCCAAGGGGCAGGGACTAACACCGGGGAGCTGTTTTTT.

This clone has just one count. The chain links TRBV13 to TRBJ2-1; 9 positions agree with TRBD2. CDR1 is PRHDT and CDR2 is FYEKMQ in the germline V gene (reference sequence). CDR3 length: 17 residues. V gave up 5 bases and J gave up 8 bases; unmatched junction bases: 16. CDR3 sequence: CASSPGLGASGTDEQFF. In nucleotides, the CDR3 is TGTGCCAGCAGCCCCGGACTGGGGGCTAGCGGGACCGATGAGCAGTTCTTC.